This T cell receptor beta chain was identified in a study of identical twins. Study findings and constraints: With abundant cord blood beta clonotypes, insertions were fewer; memory repertoires showed no such pattern.

TCRdb re-analysed the 5' RACE reads in MiXCR, keeping a single row per CDR3 protein. The sample lists under 300,000 distinct CDR3 sequences, about 14% seen once, with 8.8% in the top ten. Germline V CDR1 and CDR2: SGDLS, YYNGEE. The CDR3 consists of 15 residues. The trim removed 0 bases at V and 4 bases at J, leaving 3 bases unmatched. The sample holds many counts of this clonotype. As yet, its antigen is unknown. The receptor was isolated from a woman aged 18-29 years in good health. The chain recombines TRBV9 with TRBJ2-1; 8 nucleotides agree with TRBD1. Material: memory (CD45RO+) T cells sorted from blood. In DNA, the CDR3 is TGTGCCAGCAGCGTAGGTAACAGGGGGTACAATGAGCAGTTCTTC. Amino acids: CASSVGNRGYNEQFF.